The 20 T cell receptor beta chains reported below all come from one sample, sequenced in a study of T cells after yellow fever vaccination. TCRdb reprocessed the 5' RACE reads with MiXCR, giving one entry per CDR3 protein. The data hold 20,000 to 30,000 distinct CDR3 sequences, with 4.5% observed a single time. The starting material was PBMCs, either bulk or a sorted T-cell subset (CD4+, CD8+, memory, or dextramer-sorted; not recorded which), obtained on the day of the yellow fever booster vaccination. All receptors come from a man aged 18-30 years who received the YFV17D yellow fever vaccine.

A few counts support this clonotype. One end of the junction does not line up with germline, which may come from a read error. J is TRBJ2-2 and V is TRBV7-7, with D perhaps matching TRBD1 (7 bases). This CDR3 is built from 17 residues. Looked up from germline, CDR1 is SSHAT and CDR2 is FNYEAQ (reference sequence). The DNA of the CDR3 is TGTGCTAGCAGCCGGCGCTCAGACAGGGAGGTCACCGGGGAGCTGTTTTTT. This encodes CASSRRSDREVTGELFF.

This clonotype was detected ten times or more. The chain recombines TRBV28 with TRBJ2-5; 7 nucleotides align to TRBD1. V gave up 3 bases and J gave up 4 bases; unmatched junction bases: 8. Germline V gives CDR1 MDHEN, CDR2 SYDVKM. This CDR3 is built from 15 residues. CDR3 amino acids: CASSFPGQRRETQYF. CDR3 in DNA: TGTGCCAGCAGTTTTCCGGGACAGCGAAGAGAGACCCAGTACTTC.

This clonotype was seen repeatedly, ten times or more. This chain joins TRBV10-3 and TRBJ2-2; D gene unclear. The CDR3 runs to 15 residues. CDR1 is ENHRY, CDR2 SYGVKD, per germline. Deletions cut 8 bases from V and 5 bases from J, with 18 bases between. The CDR3 bases are TGTGCCATCTTGCAACAGAGTGAGGTAACCGGGGAGCTGTTTTTT. This codes for CAILQQSEVTGELFF.

This clonotype appeared many times. The V gene is TRBV10-3, the J gene TRBJ2-3; unclear D gene. The V end was cut by 10 bases, the J end by 0 bases, with 17 bases between. Germline V CDR1 and CDR2: ENHRY, SYGVKD. The CDR3 is 15 amino acids. The CDR3: CATTKENPSTDTQYF. CDR3 nucleotide sequence: TGTGCCACCACGAAAGAAAACCCTAGCACAGATACGCAGTATTTT.

In this sample, this clonotype turned up many times. CDR3 sequence: CASSFGTLYTEAFF. CDR3 sequence (DNA): TGTGCCAGCAGTTTTGGGACCCTGTACACTGAAGCTTTCTTT. J is TRBJ1-1 and V is TRBV12-3 or TRBV12-4; TRBD1 is a possible D gene (5 bases). The germline V and J ends were trimmed by 3 bases and 3 bases, with 11 bases remaining between them. The CDR3 has 14 residues.

This clonotype was counted many times. The chain joins TRBV7-2 to TRBJ2-7; D perhaps matches TRBD2 (6 bases). V dropped 5 bases and J dropped 6 bases, with 14 bases sitting between them. The CDR3 runs 13 residues. Per germline, CDR1 SGHTA and CDR2 FQGNSA. CDR3 residues: CASSPWTISEQYF. Written as DNA, the CDR3 is TGTGCCAGCAGCCCCTGGACTATTAGCGAGCAGTACTTC.

This clonotype was seen many times. The chain recombines TRBV5-1 with TRBJ2-3; D is uncertain. Trimming removed 2 bases at V and 6 bases at J, with 19 bases between. The length of the CDR3 is 16 residues. The germline CDR1 and CDR2 sequences are SGHRS and YFSETQ. Written as DNA, the CDR3 is TGCGCCAGCAGCTTAACTTTGGCCCCCAACGAGGATACGCAGTATTTT. Protein sequence: CASSLTLAPNEDTQYF.

This clonotype occurred many times. This chain joins TRBV6-2 or TRBV6-3 and TRBJ2-3; D gene uncertain. V was trimmed by 4 bases and J by 0 bases, leaving 5 bases between them. Germline V gene data show CDR1 as MNHEY and CDR2 as SVGEGT. This CDR3 is built from 13 residues. In nucleotides, the CDR3 is TGTGCCAGCAGTTCCAAAAGCACAGATACGCAGTATTTT. It encodes CASSSKSTDTQYF.

As concerns this clonotype: This may come from a read error, since a much larger clone is one base off. The chain carries TRBV6-6 and TRBJ1-1; tentatively, D is TRBD1 (5 bases). Germline lookup yields CDR1 MNHNY and CDR2 SVGAGI (reference sequence). Trimming shortened V by 7 bases and J by 10 bases, and 19 bases separated the two germline ends. This CDR3 has 13 amino acids. CDR3 residues: CASNTTRGDAAFF. The CDR3 nucleotides read TGTGCCAGCAATACAACCCGGGGGGACGCAGCTTTCTTT.

This clonotype was recorded at least ten times. The V gene is TRBV10-3, the J gene TRBJ2-7; 9 bases are shared with TRBD2. Germline CDR1 ENHRY, CDR2 SYGVKD. This CDR3 contains 15 residues. The V segment lost 3 bases and the J segment 4 bases; nucleotides outside the gene matches: 7. The CDR3 sequence is CAISDVSGGLYEQYV. DNA of the CDR3: TGTGCCATCAGTGATGTAAGCGGGGGGTTATACGAGCAGTACGTC.

This clonotype has ten or more counts. CDR3 amino acids: CASSPNAGETQYF. In DNA, the CDR3 is TGTGCCAGCAGCCCAAATGCGGGGGAGACCCAGTACTTC. The chain combines TRBV7-2 with TRBJ2-5; weak D call: TRBD2 (6 bases). V was clipped by 5 bases and J by 5 bases, with 12 bases between them. Germline lookup yields CDR1 SGHTA and CDR2 FQGNSA. The CDR3 loop spans 13 amino acids.

There are many counts of this clonotype. This CDR3 is CASSPPSADTQYF. The CDR3 coding sequence is TGTGCCAGCTCACCTCCTAGCGCAGATACGCAGTATTTT. The chain links TRBV18 to TRBJ2-3; D is possibly TRBD2 (6 bases). In germline, CDR1 is KGHSH, CDR2 LQKENI. This CDR3 contains 13 residues. Trimming stripped 3 bases from V and 4 bases from J, with 8 bases between.

This clonotype was seen ten or more times. The chain combines TRBV7-9 with TRBJ2-1, with D perhaps matching TRBD2 (5 bases). Trimming removed 1 base from V and 6 bases from J, with 13 bases in between. This CDR3 has 15 residues. Germline V gives CDR1 SEHNR, CDR2 FQNEAQ (reference sequence). CDR3 sequence reads: CASSLEGGAVNEQFF. The CDR3 DNA is TGTGCCAGCAGCTTAGAAGGAGGCGCGGTCAATGAGCAGTTCTTC.

This clonotype was detected a few times. This sequence joins TRBV23-1 and TRBJ2-5; maybe TRBD1 (5 bases). TRBV23-1 has ORF status, its function being uncertain. The CDR3 length is 15 residues. Trimming cost V 2 bases and J 4 bases, with 14 bases left between them. The CDR3 nucleotides are TGCGCCAGCAGTCAAAAGCAGGGCCAAGCAGAGACCCAGTACTTC. Amino acids: CASSQKQGQAETQYF.

This clonotype was seen many times. In nucleotides, the CDR3 is TGTGCCACCAGCAGAGATGTAGAGGTGTTTCCTAGCGGGGGGACCGGGGAGCTGTTTTTT. Its translation is CATSRDVEVFPSGGTGELFF. This chain uses TRBV15 with TRBJ2-2, with 11 nucleotides matching TRBD2. The germline V gene encodes CDR1 LNHNV and CDR2 YYDKDF (reference sequence). After removal of 0 bases from V and 5 bases from J, the junction contained 14 bases not matched to a gene. The CDR3 has 20 residues.

This clonotype was detected many times. The CDR3 spells CASSRGQGPYGYTF. CDR3 bases: TGTGCCAGCAGCCGGGGACAGGGGCCCTATGGCTACACCTTC. The genes are TRBV7-9 and TRBJ1-2, with 10 bases aligning to TRBD1. CDR3 length: 14 residues. CDR1 SEHNR and CDR2 FQNEAQ come from the germline V gene (reference sequence). V gave up 5 bases and J gave up 4 bases; unmatched junction bases: 4.

This clonotype was seen ten or more times. This chain joins TRBV5-1 and TRBJ1-4, with D unclear. Trimming removed 2 bases at V and 5 bases at J, with 13 bases between. This CDR3 is built from 15 residues. Germline V gene data show CDR1 as SGHRS and CDR2 as YFSETQ. The CDR3 here is CASSLDPNNNEKLFF. The CDR3 coding sequence is TGCGCCAGCAGCTTAGACCCCAACAACAATGAAAAACTGTTTTTT.

The table lists this clonotype with many counts. The chain employs TRBV7-2 and TRBJ2-1; a possible D gene is TRBD1 (6 bases). In germline, CDR1 is SGHTA, CDR2 FQGNSA. The germline V and J ends were trimmed by 1 base and 9 bases, with 19 bases remaining between them. The CDR3 covers 16 residues. For the CDR3, the DNA is TGTGCCAGCAGCTTAGTCTTTAGTAGGGGGAATGTTGAGCAGTTCTTC. Translation: CASSLVFSRGNVEQFF.

This clonotype was detected ten times or more. The chain carries TRBV5-1 and TRBJ2-5, with TRBD2 as a possible D gene (6 bases). There are 13 residues in the CDR3. Trimming left V 4 bases short and J 3 bases short, with 10 bases between. Germline-derived CDR1 and CDR2 are SGHRS and YFSETQ. This chain's CDR3 is CASSTPGEETQYF. Written as DNA, the CDR3 is TGCGCCAGCAGCACCCCGGGGGAAGAGACCCAGTACTTC.

This clonotype was observed a few times. This sequence joins TRBV19 and TRBJ1-2; possibly TRBD1 for D (5 bases). Germline V gene data show CDR1 as LNHDA and CDR2 as SQIVND (reference sequence). V lost 5 bases, J lost 5 bases, and 15 bases lay in between. The length of the CDR3 is 14 residues. The CDR3 DNA reads TGTGCCAGTAGTCCCGACAGCCGGGGGTATGGCTACACCTTC. Translation: CASSPDSRGYGYTF. Looking up the rest from reference TRBV19 and TRBJ1-2 gives the full variable domain: DGGITQSPKYLFRKEGQNVTLSCEQNLNHDAMYWYRQDPGQGLRLIYYSQIVNDFQKGDIAEGYSVSREKKESFPLTVTSAQKNPTAFYLCASSPDSRGYGYTFGSGTRLTVV.